This is a list of T cell receptor beta chains from one sample in a study of blood T cell repertoires in COVID-19. Measured with immunoSEQ multiplex PCR; TCRdb has only the in-frame clones, and not every one. Among about 76,000 clones listed, around 86% were seen once. The sample comprised peripheral blood. These receptors were collected from a human donor in a cohort sampled during active COVID-19. CDR3s include the opening cysteine and the closing phenylalanine or tryptophan. D genes are given only for firm matches. Clone size is shown for a subset of rows, as once, few, many or a class of expanded clone.

clone_size	v_call	j_call	d_call	cdr3_nt	cdr3_aa
.	TRBV19	TRBJ1-5	.	TGTGCCAGTAGTCCCGGGGGTTTCGGCAATCAGCCCCAGCATTTT	CASSPGGFGNQPQHF
once	TRBV15	TRBJ2-2	TRBD2	TGTGCCACCAGCAGAGACCTTAGCGGGGGCCGGGAGCTGTTTTTT	CATSRDLSGGRELFF
.	TRBV7-3	TRBJ2-3	.	TGTGCCAGCAGCTTGGAGGGGAGCACAGATACGCAGTATTTT	CASSLEGSTDTQYF
once	TRBV6-5	TRBJ1-1	TRBD1	TGTGCCAGCAGGGCCAGGGGGCTCGATACTGAAGCTTTCTTT	CASRARGLDTEAFF
.	TRBV24-1	TRBJ2-4	TRBD1	TGTGCCACCAGTGGGCCGGGACAGGGAATTCAGTACTTC	CATSGPGQGIQYF
.	TRBV5-1	TRBJ2-3	TRBD2	TGCGCCAGCAGTGGTAGCGGGGGAACAGATACGCAGTATTTT	CASSGSGGTDTQYF
few	TRBV7-2	TRBJ1-5	.	TGTGCCAGCAGCCCCTGGGGCTGGCCCGGCAATCAGCCCCAGCATTTT	CASSPWGWPGNQPQHF
once	TRBV9	TRBJ1-2	.	TGTGCCAGCAGCGTAGATGGGGGGGAGTACTATGGCTACACCTTC	CASSVDGGEYYGYTF
.	TRBV9	TRBJ2-3	TRBD2	TGTGCCAGCAGCTCAGGGACTAGCGGGTACACAGATACGCAGTATTTT	CASSSGTSGYTDTQYF
few	TRBV6-5	TRBJ1-1	TRBD1	TGTGCCAGCAGTTTGGACAGGGGAAGGACTGAAGCTTTCTTT	CASSLDRGRTEAFF
.	TRBV7-9	TRBJ2-5	.	TGTGCCAGCAGCCCCACGGGAAGGGAGACCCAGTACTTC	CASSPTGRETQYF
.	TRBV7-9	TRBJ1-2	.	TGTGCCAGCAGCTTATGGAGAAAGTCCGTAAACTATGGCTACACCTTC	CASSLWRKSVNYGYTF
.	TRBV5-1	TRBJ1-2	TRBD1	TGCGCCAGCAGCTCCGGACAGGTCTATGACTATGGCTACACCTTC	CASSSGQVYDYGYTF
.	TRBV7-8	TRBJ1-2	TRBD1	TGTGCCAGCAGCTTAGCGGGCGGGACAGTCTATGGCTACACCTTC	CASSLAGGTVYGYTF
.	TRBV27	TRBJ2-7	TRBD2	TGTGCCAGCAGTTTCGGGGGCCCTAGCGGGGCATTTTACGAGCAGTACTTC	CASSFGGPSGAFYEQYF
.	TRBV7-3	TRBJ2-4	.	TGTGCCAGCAGCTCCTATAATGGAAACATTCAGTACTTC	CASSSYNGNIQYF
.	TRBV12-3/TRBV12-4	TRBJ1-5	TRBD1	TGTGCCAGCAAGGGGGCTGCGAATCAGCCCCAGCATTTT	CASKGAANQPQHF
.	TRBV9	TRBJ2-5	.	TGTGCCAGCAGCCCCCGGACAAGGGAGACCCAGTACTTC	CASSPRTRETQYF
once	TRBV10-1	TRBJ2-7	TRBD2	TGCGCCAGCAGTTCAGCGGGGGCCCCCTACGAGCAGTACTTC	CASSSAGAPYEQYF
.	TRBV11-2	TRBJ2-1	TRBD2	TGTGCCAGCAGCTCGAGGGCCAGCGGGAACGGCGTATGGAATGAGCAGTTCTTC	CASSSRASGNGVWNEQFF
few	TRBV10-3	TRBJ1-3	TRBD1	TGTGCCATCAGACAGGGGGCGGCTGGAAACACCATATATTTT	CAIRQGAAGNTIYF
.	TRBV2	TRBJ2-2	TRBD1	TGTGCCAGCAGAGAGGGGGCGCGGAGCACCGGGGAGCTGTTTTTT	CASREGARSTGELFF
once	TRBV6-2/TRBV6-3	TRBJ2-5	.	TGTGCCAGCAGCAGGGGAATAAAGACCCAGTACTTC	CASSRGIKTQYF
.	TRBV11-3	TRBJ2-5	.	TGTGCCAGCAGCTTAGAGCTAGGGGGGACCCAGTACTTC	CASSLELGGTQYF
.	TRBV19	TRBJ1-2	.	TGTGCCAGTAGTCCCCCGGGAGGAGGGATCTATGGCTACACCTTC	CASSPPGGGIYGYTF
.	TRBV5-1	TRBJ2-7	.	TGCGCCAGCAGCTTTAGAAGGTTTCAGGACGAGCAGTACTTC	CASSFRRFQDEQYF
.	TRBV7-9	TRBJ2-3	TRBD2	TGTGCCAGCAGCTTAGGCCTAGCGGGGGTTGCAGATACGCAGTATTTT	CASSLGLAGVADTQYF
.	TRBV5-4	TRBJ2-5	.	TGTGCCAGCAGCTTGGACAGGGCCGCGGAGACCCAGTACTTC	CASSLDRAAETQYF
once	TRBV27	TRBJ1-2	.	TGTGCCAGCAGTTTAGGCCAATTTAACTATGGCTACACCTTC	CASSLGQFNYGYTF